Following are 5 T cell receptor beta chains from one sample sequenced in a study of blood T cell repertoires in COVID-19. The protocol was immunoSEQ multiplex PCR, while the TCRdb copy is restricted to in-frame clones and leaves out a portion. The sample lists hundreds of thousands of clones, approximately 80% occurring once. Sequencing input: peripheral blood. The receptors derive from an elderly woman with acute or convalescent COVID-19.

J is TRBJ2-2 and V is TRBV3-1 (or the pseudogene TRBV3-2); the match to TRBD2 covers 7 bases. Germline assignment: CDR1 LGHDT and CDR2 YNNKEL (reference sequence). J lost 1 base, V lost 3 bases, and 5 bases had no gene match. This CDR3 is 16 amino acids long. The CDR3 sequence: CASSQGTNVNTGELFF. The CDR3 bases are TGTGCCAGCAGCCAGGGGACTAACGTGAACACCGGGGAGCTGTTTTTT.

The chain has TRBV7-2 and TRBJ1-2; the match to TRBD1 covers 8 bases. V lost 5 bases and J lost 7; bases outside the gene matches: 6. The germline CDR1 and CDR2 sequences are SGHTA and FQGNSA. The CDR3 length is 13 residues. The CDR3 is CASSVTGGIGYTF. DNA for the CDR3: TGTGCCAGCAGCGTTACAGGGGGGATTGGCTACACCTTC.

There are a few counts of this clone. The V gene is TRBV24-1, the J gene TRBJ2-4; TRBD2 is a possible D gene (6 bases). V lost 3 bases and J lost 8, with 16 bases in between. The CDR3 length is 15 residues. From germline, CDR1 is KGHDR and CDR2 SFDVKD. The CDR3 reads CATSDPREGGDIQYF. CDR3 DNA: TGTGCCACCAGTGATCCGCGAGAGGGCGGGGACATTCAGTACTTC.

The chain joins TRBV6-4 to TRBJ2-3; maybe TRBD2 (5 bases). Trimming removed 2 bases from V and 1 base from J, with 13 bases in between. The CDR3 covers 16 residues. The germline V gene encodes CDR1 MRHNA and CDR2 SNTAGT. The CDR3 region is CASSDRAGTGTDTQYF. CDR3 nucleotide sequence: TGTGCCAGCAGTGACAGGGCGGGCACAGGCACAGATACGCAGTATTTT.

In the case of this clone: Within the sample, other DNA sequences also encode this same CDR3. V is TRBV7-2 and J is TRBJ2-7, with D perhaps matching TRBD2 (5 bases). The germline CDR1 and CDR2 sequences are SGHTA and FQGNSA. V was trimmed by 1 base and J by 5 bases, leaving 9 bases between them. The CDR3 is made up of 13 amino acids. The chain's CDR3 is CASSLVSGNEQYF. The CDR3 DNA follows: TGTGCCAGCAGCTTAGTTTCCGGGAACGAGCAGTACTTC.